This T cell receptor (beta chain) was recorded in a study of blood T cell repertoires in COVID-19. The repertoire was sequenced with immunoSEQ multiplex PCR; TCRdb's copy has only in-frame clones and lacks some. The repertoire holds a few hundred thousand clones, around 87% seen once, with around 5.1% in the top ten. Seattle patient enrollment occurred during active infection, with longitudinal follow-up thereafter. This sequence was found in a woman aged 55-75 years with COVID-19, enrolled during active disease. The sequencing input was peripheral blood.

The CDR3 spells CASSFVYYEQYF. In DNA, the CDR3 is TGTGCCAGCAGCTTTGTCTACTACGAGCAGTACTTC. The genes are TRBV7-2 and TRBJ2-7; D ambiguous. Germline loops: CDR1 SGHTA, CDR2 FQGNSA. The V and J ends lost 3 bases and 3 bases respectively, with 6 bases between them. The CDR3 runs 12 residues.